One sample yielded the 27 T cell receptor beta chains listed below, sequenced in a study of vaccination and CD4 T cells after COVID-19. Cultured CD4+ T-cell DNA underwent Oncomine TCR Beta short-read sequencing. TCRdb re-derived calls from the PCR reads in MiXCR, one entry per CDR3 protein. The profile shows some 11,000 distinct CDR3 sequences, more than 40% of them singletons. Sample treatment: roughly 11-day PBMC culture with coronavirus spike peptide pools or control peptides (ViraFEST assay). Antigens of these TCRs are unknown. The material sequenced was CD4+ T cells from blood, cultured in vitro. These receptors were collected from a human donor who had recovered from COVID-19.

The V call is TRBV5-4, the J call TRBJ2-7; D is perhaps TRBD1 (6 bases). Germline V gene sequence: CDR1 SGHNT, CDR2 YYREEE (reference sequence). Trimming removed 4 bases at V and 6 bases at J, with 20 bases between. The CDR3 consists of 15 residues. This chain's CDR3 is CASSGGYRAPGEQYF. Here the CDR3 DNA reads TGTGCCAGCAGCGGGGGCTACAGGGCCCCCGGCGAGCAGTACTTC.

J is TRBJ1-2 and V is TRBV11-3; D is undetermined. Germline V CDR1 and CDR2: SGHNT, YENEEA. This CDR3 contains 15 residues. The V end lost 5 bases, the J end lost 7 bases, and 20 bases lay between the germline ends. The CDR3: CASSPDGITFGGYTF. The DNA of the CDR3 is TGTGCCAGCAGCCCAGACGGGATTACCTTCGGTGGCTACACCTTC.

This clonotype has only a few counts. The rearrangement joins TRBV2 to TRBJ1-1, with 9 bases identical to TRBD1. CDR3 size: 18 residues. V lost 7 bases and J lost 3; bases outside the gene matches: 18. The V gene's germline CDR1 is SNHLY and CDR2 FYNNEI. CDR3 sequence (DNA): TGTGCCAGCACTTTTCGCCCCCGGGACAGGGAGTCGGACACTGAAGCTTTCTTT. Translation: CASTFRPRDRESDTEAFF. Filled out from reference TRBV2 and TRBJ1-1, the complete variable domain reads EPEVTQTPSHQVTQMGQEVILRCVPISNHLYFYWYRQILGQKVEFLVSFYNNEISEKSEIFDDQFSVERPDGSNFTLKIRSTKLEDSAMYFCASTFRPRDRESDTEAFFGQGTRLTVV.

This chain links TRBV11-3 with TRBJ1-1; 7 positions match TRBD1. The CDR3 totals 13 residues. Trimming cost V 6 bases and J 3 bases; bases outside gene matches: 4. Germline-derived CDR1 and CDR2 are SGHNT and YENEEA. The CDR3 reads CASRTTGDTEAFF. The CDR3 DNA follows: TGTGCCAGCAGAACCACAGGGGACACTGAAGCTTTCTTT.

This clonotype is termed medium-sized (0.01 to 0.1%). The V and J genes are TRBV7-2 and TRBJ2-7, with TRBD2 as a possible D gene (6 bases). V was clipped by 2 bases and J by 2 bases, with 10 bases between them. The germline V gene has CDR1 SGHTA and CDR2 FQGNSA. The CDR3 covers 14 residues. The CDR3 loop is CASSLSGEAYEQYF. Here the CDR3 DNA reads TGTGCCAGCAGCTTATCCGGGGAGGCCTACGAGCAGTACTTC.

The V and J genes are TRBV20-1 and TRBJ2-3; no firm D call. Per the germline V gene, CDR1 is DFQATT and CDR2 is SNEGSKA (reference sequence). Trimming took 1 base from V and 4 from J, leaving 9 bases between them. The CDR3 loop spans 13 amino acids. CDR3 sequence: CSARAWGPDTQYF. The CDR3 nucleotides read TGCAGTGCTAGAGCTTGGGGTCCAGATACGCAGTATTTT.

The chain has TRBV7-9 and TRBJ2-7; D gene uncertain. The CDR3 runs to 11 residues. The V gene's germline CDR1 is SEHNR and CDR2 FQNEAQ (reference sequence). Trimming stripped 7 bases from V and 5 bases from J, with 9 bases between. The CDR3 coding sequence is TGTGCCAGCACCCGAGGAAACGAGCAGTACTTC. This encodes CASTRGNEQYF.

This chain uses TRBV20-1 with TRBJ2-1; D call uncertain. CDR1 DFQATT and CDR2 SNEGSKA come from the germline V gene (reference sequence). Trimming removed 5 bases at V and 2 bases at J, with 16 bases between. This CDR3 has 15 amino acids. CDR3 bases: TGCAGTGCTCGTAGTCTGGATAAGCCCTACAATGAGCAGTTCTTC. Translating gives CSARSLDKPYNEQFF.

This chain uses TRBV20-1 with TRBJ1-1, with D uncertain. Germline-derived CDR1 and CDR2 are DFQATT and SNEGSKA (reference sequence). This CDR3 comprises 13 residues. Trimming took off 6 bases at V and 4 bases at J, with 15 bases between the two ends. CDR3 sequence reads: CSASPAVSTEAFF. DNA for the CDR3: TGCAGTGCAAGTCCCGCCGTGAGCACTGAAGCTTTCTTT.

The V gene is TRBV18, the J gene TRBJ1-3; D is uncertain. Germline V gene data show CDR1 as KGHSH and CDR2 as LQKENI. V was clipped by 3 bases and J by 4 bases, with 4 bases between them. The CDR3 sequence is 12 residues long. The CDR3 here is CASSPQGNTIYF. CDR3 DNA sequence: TGTGCCAGCTCACCGCAGGGAAACACCATATATTTT. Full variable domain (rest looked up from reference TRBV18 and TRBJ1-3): NAGVMQNPRHLVRRRGQEARLRCSPMKGHSHVYWYRQLPEEGLKFMVYLQKENIIDESGMPKERFSAEFPKEGPSILRIQQVVRGDSAAYFCASSPQGNTIYFGEGSWLTVV.

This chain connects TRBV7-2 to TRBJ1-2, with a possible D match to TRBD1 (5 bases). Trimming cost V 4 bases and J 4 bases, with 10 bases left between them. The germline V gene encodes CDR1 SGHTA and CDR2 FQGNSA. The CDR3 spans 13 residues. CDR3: CASSSGLVYGYTF. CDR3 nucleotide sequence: TGTGCCAGCAGCTCGGGACTGGTCTATGGCTACACCTTC.

CDR3 DNA sequence: TGCAGTGCTAGAGATGATCGGGGGCCCTCCTACGAGCAGTACTTC. It is translated as CSARDDRGPSYEQYF. The rearrangement joins TRBV20-1 to TRBJ2-7, with D possibly being TRBD1 or TRBD2 (6 bases each). The CDR3 contains 15 residues. Germline V gene lookup returns CDR1 DFQATT and CDR2 SNEGSKA (reference sequence). Trimming took 0 bases from V and 0 from J, leaving 12 bases between them.

CDR3 DNA: TGTGCCAGCAAGGCTGGACAGGGGGCCGATGAGCAGTTCTTC. This sequence encodes CASKAGQGADEQFF. This rearrangement joins TRBV6-1 to TRBJ2-1; 11 nucleotides match TRBD1. From germline, CDR1 is MNHNS and CDR2 SASEGT. V shed 7 bases and J 8 bases; nucleotides not matched to a gene: 7. The CDR3 sequence is 14 residues long.

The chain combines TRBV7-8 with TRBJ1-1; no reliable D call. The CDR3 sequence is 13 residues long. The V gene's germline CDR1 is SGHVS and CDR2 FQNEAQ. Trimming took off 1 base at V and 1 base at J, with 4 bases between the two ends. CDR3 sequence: CASSLGKNTEAFF. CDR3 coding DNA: TGTGCCAGCAGCTTAGGAAAGAACACTGAAGCTTTCTTT.

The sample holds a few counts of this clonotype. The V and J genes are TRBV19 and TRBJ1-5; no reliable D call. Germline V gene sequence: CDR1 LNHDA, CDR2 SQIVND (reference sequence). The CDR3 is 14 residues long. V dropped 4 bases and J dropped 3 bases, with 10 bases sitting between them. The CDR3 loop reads CASSTPGNNQPQHF. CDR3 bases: TGTGCCAGTAGTACACCGGGGAACAATCAGCCCCAGCATTTT.

The CDR3 DNA reads as TGTGCCACCGTTTCTACGGGAGGACAGTACCAAGTGCAGCCCCAGCATTTT. It translates to CATVSTGGQYQVQPQHF. The rearrangement links TRBV28 to TRBJ1-5; D might be TRBD1 (6 bases). Germline V gene sequence: CDR1 MDHEN, CDR2 SYDVKM. The CDR3 loop spans 17 amino acids. The V gene lost 10 bases and the J gene lost 7 bases, with 29 bases spanning the gap.

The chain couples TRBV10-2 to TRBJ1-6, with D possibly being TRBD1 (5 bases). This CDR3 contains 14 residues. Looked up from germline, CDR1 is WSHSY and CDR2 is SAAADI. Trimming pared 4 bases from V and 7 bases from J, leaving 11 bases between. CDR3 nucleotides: TGCGCCAGCAGTGGGGGGTTGGGGAATTCACCCCTCCACTTT. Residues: CASSGGLGNSPLHF.

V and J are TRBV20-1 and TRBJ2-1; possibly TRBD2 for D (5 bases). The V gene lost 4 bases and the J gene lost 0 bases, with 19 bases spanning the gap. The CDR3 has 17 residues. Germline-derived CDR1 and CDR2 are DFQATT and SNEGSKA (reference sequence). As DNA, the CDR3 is TGCAGTGCTACTAGCCGCCGAGCGGAGAGCTCCTACAATGAGCAGTTCTTC. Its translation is CSATSRRAESSYNEQFF.

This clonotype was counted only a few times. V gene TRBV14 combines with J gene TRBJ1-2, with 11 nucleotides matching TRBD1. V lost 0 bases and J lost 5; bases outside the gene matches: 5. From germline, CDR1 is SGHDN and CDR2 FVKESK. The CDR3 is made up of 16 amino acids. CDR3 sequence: CASSQDYGTGGYGYTF. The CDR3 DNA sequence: TGTGCCAGCAGCCAAGATTACGGGACAGGGGGTTATGGCTACACCTTC. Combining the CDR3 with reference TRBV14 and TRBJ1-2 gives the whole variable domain EAGVTQFPSHSVIEKGQTVTLRCDPISGHDNLYWYRRVMGKEIKFLLHFVKESKQDESGMPNNRFLAERTGGTYSTLKVQPAELEDSGVYFCASSQDYGTGGYGYTFGSGTRLTVV.

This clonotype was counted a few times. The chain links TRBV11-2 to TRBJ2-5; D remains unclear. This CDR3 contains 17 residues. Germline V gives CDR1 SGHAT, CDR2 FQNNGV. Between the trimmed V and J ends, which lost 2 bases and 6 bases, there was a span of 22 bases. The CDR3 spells CASSLWLELRRQKTQYF. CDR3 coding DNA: TGTGCCAGCAGCTTATGGTTGGAACTGAGGCGTCAGAAGACCCAGTACTTC.

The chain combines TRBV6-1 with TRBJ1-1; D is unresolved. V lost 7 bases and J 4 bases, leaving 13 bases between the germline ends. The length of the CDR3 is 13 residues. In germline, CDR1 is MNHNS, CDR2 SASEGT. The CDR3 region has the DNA TGTGCCAGCACCCCGGGGTCCGGCACTGAAGCTTTCTTT. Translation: CASTPGSGTEAFF.

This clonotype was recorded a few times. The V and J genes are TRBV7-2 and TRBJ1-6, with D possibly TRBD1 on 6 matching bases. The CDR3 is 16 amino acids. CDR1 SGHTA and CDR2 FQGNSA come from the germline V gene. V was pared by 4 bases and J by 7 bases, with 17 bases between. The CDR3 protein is CASSSFPGARNSPLHF. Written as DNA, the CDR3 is TGTGCCAGCAGCTCCTTTCCGGGGGCGCGGAATTCACCCCTCCACTTT.

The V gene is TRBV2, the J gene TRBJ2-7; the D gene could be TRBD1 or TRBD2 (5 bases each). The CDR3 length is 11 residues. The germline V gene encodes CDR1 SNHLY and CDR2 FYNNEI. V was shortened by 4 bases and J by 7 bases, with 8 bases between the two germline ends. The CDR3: CASSVGVEQYF. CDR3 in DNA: TGTGCCAGCAGTGTGGGGGTGGAGCAGTACTTC.

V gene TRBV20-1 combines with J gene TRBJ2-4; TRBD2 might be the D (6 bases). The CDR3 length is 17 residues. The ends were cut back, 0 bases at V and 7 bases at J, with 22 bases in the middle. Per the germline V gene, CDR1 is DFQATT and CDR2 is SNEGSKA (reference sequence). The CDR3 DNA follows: TGCAGTGCTAGAGATGGTCTGGAGGGGCAGATTGGTAACATTCAGTACTTC. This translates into CSARDGLEGQIGNIQYF.

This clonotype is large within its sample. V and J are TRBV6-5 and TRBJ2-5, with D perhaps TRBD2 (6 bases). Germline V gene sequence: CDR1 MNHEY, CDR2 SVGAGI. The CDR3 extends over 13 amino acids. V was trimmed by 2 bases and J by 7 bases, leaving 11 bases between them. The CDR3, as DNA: TGTGCCAGCAGTTACGGGGGGAAGGCGACCCAGTACTTC. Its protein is CASSYGGKATQYF.

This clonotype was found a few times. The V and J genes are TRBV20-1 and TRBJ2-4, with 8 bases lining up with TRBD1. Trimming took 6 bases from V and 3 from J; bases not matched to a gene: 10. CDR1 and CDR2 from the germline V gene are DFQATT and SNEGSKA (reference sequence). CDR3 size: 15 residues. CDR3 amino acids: CSAQTGAGSKNIQYF. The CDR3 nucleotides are TGCAGTGCCCAGACAGGGGCGGGGAGCAAAAACATTCAGTACTTC.

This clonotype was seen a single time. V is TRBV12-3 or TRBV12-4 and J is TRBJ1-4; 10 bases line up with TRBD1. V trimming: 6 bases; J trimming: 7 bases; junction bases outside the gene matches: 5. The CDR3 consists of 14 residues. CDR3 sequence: CASSPGQGIEKLFF. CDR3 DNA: TGTGCCAGCAGCCCGGGACAGGGGATTGAAAAACTGTTTTTT.